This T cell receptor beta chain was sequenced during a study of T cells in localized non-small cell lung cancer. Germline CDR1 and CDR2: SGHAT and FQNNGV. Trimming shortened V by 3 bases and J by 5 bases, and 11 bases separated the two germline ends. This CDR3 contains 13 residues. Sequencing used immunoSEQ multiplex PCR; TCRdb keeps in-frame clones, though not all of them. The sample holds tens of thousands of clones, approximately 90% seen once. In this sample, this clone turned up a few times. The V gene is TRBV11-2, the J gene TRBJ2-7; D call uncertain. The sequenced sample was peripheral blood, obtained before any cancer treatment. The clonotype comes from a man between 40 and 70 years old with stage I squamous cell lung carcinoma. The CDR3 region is CASSFSQFNEQYF. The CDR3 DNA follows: TGTGCCAGCAGCTTTAGTCAGTTCAACGAGCAGTACTTC.